Below, 3 T cell receptor beta chains from the same sample are listed, as sequenced in a study of T cell changes during pregnancy in multiple sclerosis. Repertoires were generated with immunoSEQ multiplex PCR, while TCRdb's copy carries only in-frame clones and drops some. The sample yields tens of thousands of clones, 80% to 95% seen once. This specimen consisted of CD4+ T cells from peripheral blood mononuclear cells, obtained in the second trimester of pregnancy. Receptors were obtained from a female donor with multiple sclerosis, enrolled in a pregnancy study.

J is TRBJ2-7 and V is TRBV29-1, with TRBD2 identical over 14 bases. Germline values: CDR1 SQVTM, CDR2 ANQGSEA. There are 16 residues in the CDR3. With 7 bases clipped from V and 4 bases from J, the junction kept 12 bases outside the gene matches. The CDR3, as DNA: TGCAGCGCCTCAGGGACTAGCGGGGGCTTTTCTTACGAGCAGTACTTC. Translated, it gives CSASGTSGGFSYEQYF.

The chain has TRBV18 and TRBJ1-1, with D possibly being TRBD1 (5 bases). This CDR3 comprises 15 residues. Germline CDR1 reads KGHSH; CDR2 reads LQKENI. V lost 2 bases, J lost 4 bases, and 14 bases lay in between. CDR3 DNA: TGTGCCAGCTCACCAACCTTGGGGGGAGGCACTGAAGCTTTCTTT. Translation gives CASSPTLGGGTEAFF.

The rearrangement joins TRBV6-1 to TRBJ2-5; TRBD1 aligns across 8 bases. The CDR3 covers 15 residues. The germline V gene encodes CDR1 MNHNS and CDR2 SASEGT. V trimming: 3 bases; J trimming: 4 bases; junction bases outside the gene matches: 7. The CDR3 loop is CASSDWTGWGETQYF. CDR3 coding DNA: TGTGCCAGCAGTGACTGGACAGGGTGGGGAGAGACCCAGTACTTC.